A single sample is the source of the 7 T cell receptor beta chains below, sequenced in a study of blood T cell repertoires in COVID-19. Generated by immunoSEQ multiplex PCR, the TCRdb table keeps only in-frame clones and is missing some. The repertoire holds 250,000 or so clones, with around 89% as singletons. The sample taken for sequencing was PBMCs or T cells enriched from blood (not recorded which). All receptors derive from a middle-aged man who had recovered from COVID-19.

The V call is TRBV19, the J call TRBJ1-5; 8 nucleotides match TRBD1. There are 13 residues in the CDR3. CDR1 and CDR2 (germline): LNHDA, SQIVND (reference sequence). V lost 5 bases, J lost 6 bases, and 3 bases stayed unmatched. DNA of the CDR3: TGTGCCAGTAGTTCCGGACAGGGTCAGCCCCAGCATTTT. Translated, it gives CASSSGQGQPQHF.

This rearrangement joins TRBV7-3 to TRBJ2-7, with 9 bases that match TRBD1. Germline V gene sequence: CDR1 SGHTA, CDR2 FQGTGA. J lost 1 base, V lost 5 bases, and 6 bases had no gene match. The CDR3 sequence is 15 residues long. CDR3 bases: TGTGCCAGCAGCCCGGACGGGACAGGGTCCTACGAGCAGTACTTC. It codes for CASSPDGTGSYEQYF.

The chain recombines TRBV5-1 with TRBJ2-1, with 12 positions matching TRBD2. The CDR3 totals 14 residues. CDR1 SGHRS and CDR2 YFSETQ come from the germline V gene. V gave up 4 bases and J gave up 8 bases; unmatched junction bases: 4. The CDR3 reads CASSPTSGSYEQFF. CDR3 bases: TGCGCCAGCAGCCCGACTAGCGGGAGCTATGAGCAGTTCTTC.

The V call is TRBV27, the J call TRBJ2-1, with TRBD2 identical over 8 bases. Germline lookup yields CDR1 MNHEY and CDR2 SMNVEV (reference sequence). V lost 2 bases and J lost 9; bases outside the gene matches: 24. This CDR3 has 20 residues. CDR3 bases: TGTGCCAGCAGTTTAGATTTTCGGGACTACCGGGAGGGCCCTTATGGTGAGCAGTTCTTC. It is translated as CASSLDFRDYREGPYGEQFF.

This rearrangement joins TRBV9 to TRBJ2-5; D is uncertain. Per the germline V gene, CDR1 is SGDLS and CDR2 is YYNGEE. The CDR3 spans 15 residues. Trimming shortened V by 4 bases and J by 0 bases, and 13 bases separated the two germline ends. CDR3 residues: CASSPIDLNQETQYF. The CDR3 DNA reads TGTGCCAGCAGCCCAATAGACTTAAACCAAGAGACCCAGTACTTC. Complete variable domain (other parts from reference TRBV9 and TRBJ2-5): DSGVTQTPKHLITATGQRVTLRCSPRSGDLSVYWYQQSLDQGLQFLIQYYNGEERAKGNILERFSAQQFPDLHSELNLSSLELGDSALYFCASSPIDLNQETQYFGPGTRLLVL.

This chain joins TRBV5-1 and TRBJ2-7; D is perhaps TRBD2 (6 bases). The CDR3 length is 14 residues. Trimming shortened V by 1 base and J by 6 bases, and 14 bases separated the two germline ends. Germline CDR1 SGHRS, CDR2 YFSETQ. The CDR3 DNA follows: TGCGCCAGCAGCTTGCTTTCGGGGGTGGGCGAGCAGTACTTC. Residues: CASSLLSGVGEQYF. Full variable domain (remainder filled in from reference TRBV5-1 and TRBJ2-7): KAGVTQTPRYLIKTRGQQVTLSCSPISGHRSVSWYQQTPGQGLQFLFEYFSETQRNKGNFPGRFSGRQFSNSRSEMNVSTLELGDSALYLCASSLLSGVGEQYFGPGTRLTVT.

There are many counts of this clone. This rearrangement joins TRBV9 to TRBJ1-4, with 7 bases lining up with TRBD1. This CDR3 has 18 residues. Germline lookup yields CDR1 SGDLS and CDR2 YYNGEE. Trimming at V came to 0 bases and at J to 0 bases, leaving 8 bases not matched to a gene. CDR3 in amino acids: CASSVGPGGGTTNEKLFF. CDR3 coding DNA: TGTGCCAGCAGCGTAGGGCCAGGGGGTGGGACAACTAATGAAAAACTGTTTTTT.